This entry concerns a single TCR beta chain. The antigen remains unidentified. With 60 Vbeta and 13 Jbeta primers, the PCR was carried out. Authors' processing steps: Tens of millions of unique TCR beta chains, some 11 million shared, were counted in a later analysis. Sequenced by immunoSEQ multiplex PCR; TCRdb stores in-frame clones only, minus some. V, J and clone size reflect that table, while D and trimming were determined from the DNA. Of 110,000 to 150,000 clones in the sample, about 71% were seen once. The data originate from a study of cytomegalovirus exposure and HLA in healthy donors. The wider study: There were 350 to 400 genotyped donors. Of these, roughly 82% fell in the genetic ancestry cluster associated with self-reported Caucasian donors. Findings and caveats of the study: Later findings reportedly placed an Asian-associated ancestry cluster below the approximately 670-donor mean for N-insertions. Most sequenced TCRs were rare (though some public TCRs occurred in many donors).

Looked up from germline, CDR1 is SNHLY and CDR2 is FYNNEI. CDR3 size: 13 residues. V was trimmed by 3 bases and J by 7 bases, leaving 7 bases between them. This sequence originates from a woman aged 55-69 years in good health and CMV-seropositive. The specimen was PBMCs. This chain joins TRBV2 and TRBJ1-6; D is ambiguous. Here the CDR3 reads CASSDGLNSPLHF. The DNA for the CDR3 is TGTGCCAGCAGTGATGGCCTCAATTCACCCCTCCACTTT.